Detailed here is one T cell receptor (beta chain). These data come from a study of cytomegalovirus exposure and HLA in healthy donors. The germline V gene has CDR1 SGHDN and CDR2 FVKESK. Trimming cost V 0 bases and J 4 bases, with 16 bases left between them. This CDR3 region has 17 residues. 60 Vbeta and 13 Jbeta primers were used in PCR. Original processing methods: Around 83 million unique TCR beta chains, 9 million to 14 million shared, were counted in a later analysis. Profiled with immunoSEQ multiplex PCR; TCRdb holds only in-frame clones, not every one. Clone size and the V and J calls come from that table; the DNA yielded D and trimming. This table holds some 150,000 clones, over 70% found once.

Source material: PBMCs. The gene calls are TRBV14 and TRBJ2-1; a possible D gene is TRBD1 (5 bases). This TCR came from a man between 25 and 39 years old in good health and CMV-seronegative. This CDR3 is CASSQESRQSLYNEQFF. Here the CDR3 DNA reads TGTGCCAGCAGCCAAGAGTCCCGACAGAGCCTATACAATGAGCAGTTCTTC.